The rows below give T cell receptor beta chains drawn from one sample of a study of OX40 agonist ivuxolimab in advanced cancers. The protocol was immunoSEQ multiplex PCR, while the TCRdb copy is restricted to in-frame clones and leaves out a portion. This table has tens of thousands of clones, about 93% appearing once. The material sequenced was CD4+ or CD8+ T cells sorted from blood, taken in a trial of the OX40 agonist ivuxolimab. These receptors were taken from an adult with an advanced solid tumor such as melanoma, head and neck, liver or kidney cancer. CDR3s include the opening cysteine and the closing phenylalanine or tryptophan. Fields, in order: clone size, J gene, D gene, V gene, CDR3 DNA, CDR3 protein. D genes are given only for firm matches. A row's size may be missing; if present it is once, few, many or a size class.

abundance: NA; j_gene: TRBJ2-3; d_gene: NA; v_gene: TRBV19; CDR3nt: TGTGCCAGTAGTATAAGGGGTGTGGGCACAGATACGCAGTATTTT; CDR3aa: CASSIRGVGTDTQYF
abundance: NA; j_gene: TRBJ1-4; d_gene: TRBD1; v_gene: TRBV7-9; CDR3nt: TGTGCCAGCAGCGAAGGGACAGCAACTAATGAAAAACTGTTTTTT; CDR3aa: CASSEGTATNEKLFF
abundance: NA; j_gene: TRBJ1-1; d_gene: NA; v_gene: TRBV11-2; CDR3nt: TGTGCCAGCAGCTTGGGGCTGAACACTGAAGCTTTCTTT; CDR3aa: CASSLGLNTEAFF
abundance: few; j_gene: TRBJ1-1; d_gene: NA; v_gene: TRBV29-1; CDR3nt: TGCAGCGCCGGACAGTTCATGAACACTGAAGCTTTCTTT; CDR3aa: CSAGQFMNTEAFF
abundance: NA; j_gene: TRBJ1-5; d_gene: NA; v_gene: TRBV27; CDR3nt: TGTGCCAGCAGTCCATGGGGACCGGGCAATCAGCCCCAGCATTTT; CDR3aa: CASSPWGPGNQPQHF
abundance: NA; j_gene: TRBJ1-3; d_gene: NA; v_gene: TRBV6-1; CDR3nt: TGTGCCAGCCGGGACACAGGGACTGGAAACACCATATATTTT; CDR3aa: CASRDTGTGNTIYF
abundance: NA; j_gene: TRBJ2-1; d_gene: NA; v_gene: TRBV20-1; CDR3nt: TGCACCATGGGGCACAATGAGCAGTTCTTC; CDR3aa: CTMGHNEQFF
abundance: NA; j_gene: TRBJ2-7; d_gene: NA; v_gene: TRBV28; CDR3nt: TGTGCCGGAGCGGGCCCAAGCTCCTACGAGCAGTACTTC; CDR3aa: CAGAGPSSYEQYF
abundance: NA; j_gene: TRBJ1-2; d_gene: NA; v_gene: TRBV20-1; CDR3nt: TGCAGTGCTACAGGTCGGGAGGGCTACACCTTC; CDR3aa: CSATGREGYTF
abundance: few; j_gene: TRBJ2-5; d_gene: NA; v_gene: TRBV14; CDR3nt: TGTGCCAGCAGCCAAGGAGAATGGACAGACCAAGAGACCCAGTACTTC; CDR3aa: CASSQGEWTDQETQYF
abundance: NA; j_gene: TRBJ2-1; d_gene: TRBD2; v_gene: TRBV9; CDR3nt: TGTGCCAGCAGCGGTGCGGGAGGGCCACACAATGAGCAGTTCTTC; CDR3aa: CASSGAGGPHNEQFF
abundance: NA; j_gene: TRBJ2-2; d_gene: NA; v_gene: TRBV28; CDR3nt: TGTGCCAGCAATCAATTAAGCACCGGGGAGCTGTTTTTT; CDR3aa: CASNQLSTGELFF
abundance: NA; j_gene: TRBJ1-1; d_gene: NA; v_gene: TRBV6-5; CDR3nt: TGTGCCAGCAGTCAAGTGTGGGGGCGCGAGGCTTTCTTT; CDR3aa: CASSQVWGREAFF
abundance: NA; j_gene: TRBJ2-3; d_gene: TRBD2; v_gene: TRBV7-9; CDR3nt: TGTGCCAGCAGCTCTTTAAAAGGACTAGAGCATCCAGATACGCAGTATTTT; CDR3aa: CASSSLKGLEHPDTQYF
abundance: once; j_gene: TRBJ1-1; d_gene: NA; v_gene: TRBV6-5; CDR3nt: TGTGCCAGCAGTTACAACAGGAACACTGAAGCTTTCTTT; CDR3aa: CASSYNRNTEAFF
abundance: NA; j_gene: TRBJ2-2; d_gene: TRBD1; v_gene: TRBV6-7; CDR3nt: TGTGCCAGCAGTTACAGACCGGGACAGGGACAAACCGGGGAGCTGTTTTTT; CDR3aa: CASSYRPGQGQTGELFF
abundance: NA; j_gene: TRBJ1-2; d_gene: NA; v_gene: TRBV27; CDR3nt: TGTGCCAGCAGTCCTACTCTCAGTGGGTTTGGCTACACCTTC; CDR3aa: CASSPTLSGFGYTF
abundance: NA; j_gene: TRBJ2-1; d_gene: NA; v_gene: TRBV6-5; CDR3nt: TGTGCCAGCAGTTACTCTTTAGCGGCTAATGAGCAGTTCTTC; CDR3aa: CASSYSLAANEQFF
abundance: once; j_gene: TRBJ2-7; d_gene: NA; v_gene: TRBV4-3; CDR3nt: TGCGCCAGCAGCCAAGCATTTGGCGGGTCCTACGAGCAGTACTTC; CDR3aa: CASSQAFGGSYEQYF
abundance: NA; j_gene: TRBJ1-1; d_gene: NA; v_gene: TRBV4-1; CDR3nt: TGCGCCAGCAGCCAAGTCCGAGGGGCGCAGGGTGAAGCTTTCTTT; CDR3aa: CASSQVRGAQGEAFF
abundance: NA; j_gene: TRBJ2-7; d_gene: NA; v_gene: TRBV28; CDR3nt: TGTGCCAGCAGTTTTAGAGGGCCCGCCTACGAGCAGTACTTC; CDR3aa: CASSFRGPAYEQYF
abundance: NA; j_gene: TRBJ2-2; d_gene: NA; v_gene: TRBV11-3; CDR3nt: TGTGCCAGCAGCTTAGATAGCGCGGGGCCCGGGGAGCTGTTTTTT; CDR3aa: CASSLDSAGPGELFF
abundance: NA; j_gene: TRBJ2-7; d_gene: NA; v_gene: TRBV6-5; CDR3nt: TGTGCCAGCAGTTACGGCCTAGGTGACGAGCAGTACTTC; CDR3aa: CASSYGLGDEQYF
abundance: NA; j_gene: TRBJ2-7; d_gene: TRBD1; v_gene: TRBV15; CDR3nt: TGTGCCACCAGCACTCCGGACAGGGGACGGTGGCAGTACTTC; CDR3aa: CATSTPDRGRWQYF
abundance: NA; j_gene: TRBJ2-1; d_gene: NA; v_gene: TRBV4-1; CDR3nt: TGCGCCAGCAGCGCCGGGACTCTTACCTACAATGAGCAGTTCTTC; CDR3aa: CASSAGTLTYNEQFF
abundance: once; j_gene: TRBJ2-7; d_gene: NA; v_gene: TRBV21-1; CDR3nt: TGTGCCAGCAGCAATCAGGCCCGAGAAGTTGTGCAGTACTTC; CDR3aa: CASSNQAREVVQYF
abundance: NA; j_gene: TRBJ2-1; d_gene: NA; v_gene: TRBV11-2; CDR3nt: TGTGCCAGCAGCTTTGATACGGGGGAGCAGTTCTTC; CDR3aa: CASSFDTGEQFF
abundance: NA; j_gene: TRBJ2-1; d_gene: NA; v_gene: TRBV7-9; CDR3nt: TGTGCCAGCAGCATATACAGGGACAATGAGCAGTTCTTC; CDR3aa: CASSIYRDNEQFF
abundance: NA; j_gene: TRBJ2-3; d_gene: TRBD2; v_gene: TRBV18; CDR3nt: TGTGCCAGCTCACCCGGACTAGCGGGAGTAAAAGATACGCAGTATTTT; CDR3aa: CASSPGLAGVKDTQYF